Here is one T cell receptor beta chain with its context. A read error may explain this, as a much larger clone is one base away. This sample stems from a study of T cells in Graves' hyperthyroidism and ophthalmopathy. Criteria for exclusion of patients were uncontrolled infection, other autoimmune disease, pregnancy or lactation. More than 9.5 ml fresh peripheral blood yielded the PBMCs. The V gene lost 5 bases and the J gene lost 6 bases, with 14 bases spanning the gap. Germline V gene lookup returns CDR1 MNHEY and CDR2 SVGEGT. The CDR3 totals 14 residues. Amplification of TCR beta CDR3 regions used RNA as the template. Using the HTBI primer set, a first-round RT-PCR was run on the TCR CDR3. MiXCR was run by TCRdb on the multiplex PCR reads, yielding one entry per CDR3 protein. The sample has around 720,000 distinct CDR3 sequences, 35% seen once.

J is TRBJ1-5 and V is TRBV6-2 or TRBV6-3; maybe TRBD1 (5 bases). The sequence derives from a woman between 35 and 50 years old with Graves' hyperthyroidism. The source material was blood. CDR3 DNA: TGTGCCAGCAGTGTCGACAGTAACACTCAGCCCCAGCATTTT. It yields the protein CASSVDSNTQPQHF.